The text below deals with one T cell receptor beta chain. The data belong to a study of blood T cell repertoires in COVID-19. With V trimmed by 0 bases and J by 3 bases, 5 bases remained unmatched. Germline V lookup: CDR1 KGHSH, CDR2 LQKENI. CDR3 size: 16 residues. Generated by immunoSEQ multiplex PCR, the TCRdb table keeps only in-frame clones and is missing some. The table includes 160,000 or so clones, about 88% detected once. The specimen was peripheral blood. The rearrangement links TRBV18 to TRBJ2-3; 8 nucleotides align to TRBD1. This TCR derives from a woman in her forties or fifties with COVID-19, enrolled during active disease. CDR3 in amino acids: CASSPPIGQGTDTQYF. In nucleotides, the CDR3 is TGTGCCAGCTCACCACCGATTGGACAGGGAACAGATACGCAGTATTTT.